One and the same sample provided the 4 T cell receptor beta chains below, sequenced in a study of T-cell memory formation after mild COVID-19. TCRdb redid the calling of the 5' RACE reads with MiXCR, one entry per CDR3 protein. Of 550,000 to 650,000 distinct CDR3 sequences in the sample, roughly a sixth are singletons; the top ten hold less than 10%. The sequenced sample was PBMCs or a T cell subset sorted from them (not recorded which). Source of these receptors: an adult woman who had mild COVID-19 (a few samples of this study predate the infection). Cell type and time point are not known.

In its sample, this clonotype was seen many times. The genes are TRBV7-6 and TRBJ2-3, with 8 positions matching TRBD1. The germline gives CDR1 SGHVS, CDR2 FNYEAQ. CDR3 length equals 16 residues. Trimming took 5 bases from V and 1 from J; bases not matched to a gene: 8. The CDR3 DNA follows: TGTGCCAGCAGCCGCGTCCGGGGACAGGGCACAGATACGCAGTATTTT. Its protein is CASSRVRGQGTDTQYF. Filled out from reference TRBV7-6 and TRBJ2-3, the complete variable domain reads GAGVSQSPRYKVTKRGQDVALRCDPISGHVSLYWYRQALGQGPEFLTYFNYEAQQDKSGLPNDRFSAERPEGSISTLTIQRTEQRDSAMYRCASSRVRGQGTDTQYFGPGTRLTVL.

This clonotype was recorded a few times. The chain is built from TRBV30 and TRBJ2-1; D remains ambiguous. The CDR3 consists of 10 residues. Germline V lookup: CDR1 GTSNPN, CDR2 SVGIG (reference sequence). CDR3 sequence (DNA): TGTTCGTCCGGCCACAATGAGCAGTTCTTC. Protein: CSSGHNEQFF. Full variable domain (rest looked up from reference TRBV30 and TRBJ2-1): SQTIHQWPATLVQPVGSPLSLECTVEGTSNPNLYWYRQAAGRGLQLLFYSVGIGQISSEVPQNLSASRPQDRQFILSSKKLLLSDSGFYLCSSGHNEQFFGPGTRLTVL.

The rearrangement joins TRBV7-9 to TRBJ2-3; either TRBD1 or TRBD2 may fit D (5 bases each). Looked up from germline, CDR1 is SEHNR and CDR2 is FQNEAQ (reference sequence). The length of the CDR3 is 16 residues. V was trimmed by 1 base and J by 4 bases, leaving 15 bases between them. CDR3 coding DNA: TGTGCCAGCAGCTTAGTCGGACCGAGGGGCGCAGATACGCAGTATTTT. This translates into CASSLVGPRGADTQYF.

This clonotype was recorded at least ten times. The chain combines TRBV12-3 or TRBV12-4 with TRBJ2-1; 7 bases line up with TRBD2. CDR3 length: 14 residues. The V gene end was trimmed by 3 bases and the J gene end by 8 bases; junction bases not matched to a gene: 7. CDR3 sequence (DNA): TGTGCCAGCAGTTTTGCGGGAGCGAAAGATGAGCAGTTCTTC. Translating gives CASSFAGAKDEQFF.